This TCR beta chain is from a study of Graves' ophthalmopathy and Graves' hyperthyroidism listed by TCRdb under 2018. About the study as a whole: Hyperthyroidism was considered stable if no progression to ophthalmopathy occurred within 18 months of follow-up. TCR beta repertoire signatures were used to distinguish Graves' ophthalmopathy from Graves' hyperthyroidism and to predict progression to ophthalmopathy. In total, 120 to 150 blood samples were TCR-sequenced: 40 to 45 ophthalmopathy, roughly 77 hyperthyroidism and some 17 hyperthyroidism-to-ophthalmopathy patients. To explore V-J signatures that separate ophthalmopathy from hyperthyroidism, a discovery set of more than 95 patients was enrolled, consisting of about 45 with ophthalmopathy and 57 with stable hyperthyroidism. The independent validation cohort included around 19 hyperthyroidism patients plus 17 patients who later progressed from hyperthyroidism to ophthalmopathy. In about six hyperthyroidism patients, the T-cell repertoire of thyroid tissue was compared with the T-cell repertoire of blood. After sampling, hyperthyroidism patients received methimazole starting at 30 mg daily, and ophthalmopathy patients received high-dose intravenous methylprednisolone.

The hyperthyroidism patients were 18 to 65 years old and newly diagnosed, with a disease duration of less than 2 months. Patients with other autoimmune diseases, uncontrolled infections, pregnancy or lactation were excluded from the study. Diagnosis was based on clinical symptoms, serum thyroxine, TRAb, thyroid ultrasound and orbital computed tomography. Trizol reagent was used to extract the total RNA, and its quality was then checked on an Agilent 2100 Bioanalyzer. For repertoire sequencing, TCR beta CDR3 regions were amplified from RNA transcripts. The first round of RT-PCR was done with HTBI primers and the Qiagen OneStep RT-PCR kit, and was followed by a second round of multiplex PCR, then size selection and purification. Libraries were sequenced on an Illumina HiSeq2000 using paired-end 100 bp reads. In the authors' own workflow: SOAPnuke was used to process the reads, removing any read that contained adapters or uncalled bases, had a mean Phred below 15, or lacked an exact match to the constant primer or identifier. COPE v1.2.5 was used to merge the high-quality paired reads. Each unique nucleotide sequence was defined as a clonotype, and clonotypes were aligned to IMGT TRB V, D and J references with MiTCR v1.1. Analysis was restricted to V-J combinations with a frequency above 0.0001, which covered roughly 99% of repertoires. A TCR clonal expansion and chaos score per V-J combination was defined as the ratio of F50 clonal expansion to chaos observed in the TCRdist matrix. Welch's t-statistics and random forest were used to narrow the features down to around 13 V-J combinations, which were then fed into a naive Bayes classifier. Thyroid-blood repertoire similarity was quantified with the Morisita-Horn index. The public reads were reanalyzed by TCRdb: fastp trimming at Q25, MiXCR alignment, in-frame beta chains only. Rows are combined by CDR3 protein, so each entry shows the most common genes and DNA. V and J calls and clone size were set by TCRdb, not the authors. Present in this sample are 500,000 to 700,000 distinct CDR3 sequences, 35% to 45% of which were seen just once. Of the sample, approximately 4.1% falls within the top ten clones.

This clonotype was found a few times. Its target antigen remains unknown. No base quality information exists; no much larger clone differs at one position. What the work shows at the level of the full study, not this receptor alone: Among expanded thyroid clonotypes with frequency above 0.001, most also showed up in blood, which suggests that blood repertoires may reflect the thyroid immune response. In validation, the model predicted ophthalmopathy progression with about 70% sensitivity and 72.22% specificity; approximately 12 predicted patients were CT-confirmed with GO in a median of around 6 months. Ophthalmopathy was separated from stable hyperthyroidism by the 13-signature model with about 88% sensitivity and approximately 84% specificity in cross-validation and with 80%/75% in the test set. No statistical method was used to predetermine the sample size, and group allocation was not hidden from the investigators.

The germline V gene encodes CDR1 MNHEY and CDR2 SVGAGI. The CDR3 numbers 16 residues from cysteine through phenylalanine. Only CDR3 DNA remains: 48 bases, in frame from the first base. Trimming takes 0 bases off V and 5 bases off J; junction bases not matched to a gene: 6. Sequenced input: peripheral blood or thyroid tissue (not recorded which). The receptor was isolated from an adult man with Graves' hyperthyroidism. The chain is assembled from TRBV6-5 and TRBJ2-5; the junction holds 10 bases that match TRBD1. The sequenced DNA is TGTGCCAGCAGTTACTCTGGACAGGGGGTCAGGGAGACCCAGTACTTC. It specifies CASSYSGQGVRETQYF.